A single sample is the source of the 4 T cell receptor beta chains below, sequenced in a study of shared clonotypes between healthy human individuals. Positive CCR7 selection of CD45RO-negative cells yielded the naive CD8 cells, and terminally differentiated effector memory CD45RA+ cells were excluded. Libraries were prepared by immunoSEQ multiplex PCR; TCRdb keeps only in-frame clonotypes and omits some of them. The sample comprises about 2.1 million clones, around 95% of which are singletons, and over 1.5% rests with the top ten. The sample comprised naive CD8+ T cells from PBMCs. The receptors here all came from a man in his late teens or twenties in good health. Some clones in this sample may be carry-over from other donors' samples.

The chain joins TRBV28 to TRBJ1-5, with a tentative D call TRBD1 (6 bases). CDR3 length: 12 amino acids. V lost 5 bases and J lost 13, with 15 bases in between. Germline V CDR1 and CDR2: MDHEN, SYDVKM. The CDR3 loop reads CASSQGPIHQHF. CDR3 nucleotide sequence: TGTGCCAGCAGTCAGGGGCCCATCCATCAGCATTTT.

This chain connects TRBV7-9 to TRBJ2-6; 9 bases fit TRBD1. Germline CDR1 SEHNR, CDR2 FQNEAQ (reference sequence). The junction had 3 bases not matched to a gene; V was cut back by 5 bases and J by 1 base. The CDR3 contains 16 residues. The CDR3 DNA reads TGTGCCAGCAGCACAGGGACAGGGTCTGGGGCCAACGTCCTGACTTTC. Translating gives CASSTGTGSGANVLTF.

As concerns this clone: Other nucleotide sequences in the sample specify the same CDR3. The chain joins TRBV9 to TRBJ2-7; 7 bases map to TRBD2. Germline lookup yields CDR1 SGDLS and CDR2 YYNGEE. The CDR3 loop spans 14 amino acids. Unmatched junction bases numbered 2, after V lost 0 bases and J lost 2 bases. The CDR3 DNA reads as TGTGCCAGCAGCGTAGGTCGGGGGGCCTACGAGCAGTACTTC. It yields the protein CASSVGRGAYEQYF.

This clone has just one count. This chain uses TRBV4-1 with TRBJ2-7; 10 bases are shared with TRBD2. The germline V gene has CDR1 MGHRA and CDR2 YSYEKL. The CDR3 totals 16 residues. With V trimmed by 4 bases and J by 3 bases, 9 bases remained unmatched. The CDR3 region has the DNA TGCGCCAGCAGCCTTCTAGGACTAGCGGAATACTACGAGCAGTACTTC. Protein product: CASSLLGLAEYYEQYF.